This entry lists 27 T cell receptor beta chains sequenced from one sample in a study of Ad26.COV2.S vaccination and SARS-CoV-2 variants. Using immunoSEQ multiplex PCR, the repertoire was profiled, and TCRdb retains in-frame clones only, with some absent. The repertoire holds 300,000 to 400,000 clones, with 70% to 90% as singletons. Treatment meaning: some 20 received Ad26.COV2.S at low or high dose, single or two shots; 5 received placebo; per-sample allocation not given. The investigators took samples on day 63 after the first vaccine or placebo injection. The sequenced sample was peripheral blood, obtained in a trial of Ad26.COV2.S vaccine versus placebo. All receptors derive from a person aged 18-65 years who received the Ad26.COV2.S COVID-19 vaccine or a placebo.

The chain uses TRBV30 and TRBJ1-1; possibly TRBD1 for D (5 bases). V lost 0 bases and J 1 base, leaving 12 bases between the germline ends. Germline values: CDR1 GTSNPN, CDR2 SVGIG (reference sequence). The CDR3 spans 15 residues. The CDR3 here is CAWSVGGLANTEAFF. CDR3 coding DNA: TGTGCCTGGAGTGTTGGGGGATTAGCGAACACTGAAGCTTTCTTT.

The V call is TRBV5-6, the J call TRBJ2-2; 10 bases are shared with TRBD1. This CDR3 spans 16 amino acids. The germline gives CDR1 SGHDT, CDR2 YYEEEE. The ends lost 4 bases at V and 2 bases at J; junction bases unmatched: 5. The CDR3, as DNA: TGTGCCAGCAGCAAAGGACAGGGGGTAAACACCGGGGAGCTGTTTTTT. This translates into CASSKGQGVNTGELFF.

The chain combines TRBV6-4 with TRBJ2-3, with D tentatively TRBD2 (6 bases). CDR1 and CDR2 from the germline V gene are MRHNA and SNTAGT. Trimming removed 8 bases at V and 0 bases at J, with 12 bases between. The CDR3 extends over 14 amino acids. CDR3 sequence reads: CASGSGASTDTQYF. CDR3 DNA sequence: TGTGCCAGCGGTAGCGGAGCCAGCACAGATACGCAGTATTTT.

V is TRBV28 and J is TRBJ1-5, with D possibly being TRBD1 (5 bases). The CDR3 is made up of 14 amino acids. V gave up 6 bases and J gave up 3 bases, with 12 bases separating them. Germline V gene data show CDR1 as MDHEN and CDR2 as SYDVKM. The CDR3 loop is CASSRDRYNQPQHF. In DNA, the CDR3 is TGTGCCAGCAGCAGGGACCGCTACAATCAGCCCCAGCATTTT. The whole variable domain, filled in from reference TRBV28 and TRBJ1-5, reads DVKVTQSSRYLVKRTGEKVFLECVQDMDHENMFWYRQDPGLGLRLIYFSYDVKMKEKGDIPEGYSVSREKKERFSLILESASTNQTSMYLCASSRDRYNQPQHFGDGTRLSIL.

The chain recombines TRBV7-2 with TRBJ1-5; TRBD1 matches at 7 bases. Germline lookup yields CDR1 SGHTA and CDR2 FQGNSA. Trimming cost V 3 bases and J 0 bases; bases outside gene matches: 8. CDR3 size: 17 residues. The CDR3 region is CASSLTGTYSSNQPQHF. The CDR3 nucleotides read TGTGCCAGCAGCTTGACAGGGACCTATAGTAGCAATCAGCCCCAGCATTTT.

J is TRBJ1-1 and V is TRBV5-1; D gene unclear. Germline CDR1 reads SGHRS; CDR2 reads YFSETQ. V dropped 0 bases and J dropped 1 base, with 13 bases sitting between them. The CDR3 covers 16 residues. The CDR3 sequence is CASSLGAGQQNTEAFF. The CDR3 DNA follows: TGCGCCAGCAGCTTGGGGGCGGGCCAACAGAACACTGAAGCTTTCTTT.

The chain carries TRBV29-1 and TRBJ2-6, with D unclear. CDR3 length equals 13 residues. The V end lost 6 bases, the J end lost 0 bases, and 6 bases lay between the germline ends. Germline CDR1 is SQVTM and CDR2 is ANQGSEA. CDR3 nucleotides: TGCAGCGTCCAACCCTCTGGGGCCAACGTCCTGACTTTC. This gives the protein CSVQPSGANVLTF.

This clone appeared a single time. The CDR3 nucleotides read TGTGCCAGCAGCTCAGGACAGGGGAGGGGCACTGAAGCTTTCTTT. This codes for CASSSGQGRGTEAFF. The J gene is TRBJ1-1, the V gene TRBV7-2; 9 positions agree with TRBD1. The CDR3 runs 15 residues. CDR1 is SGHTA and CDR2 is FQGNSA in the germline V gene. The ends lost 4 bases at V and 4 bases at J; junction bases unmatched: 7. Filled out from reference TRBV7-2 and TRBJ1-1, the complete variable domain reads GAGVSQSPSNKVTEKGKDVELRCDPISGHTALYWYRQSLGQGLEFLIYFQGNSAPDKSGLPSDRFSAERTGGSVSTLTIQRTQQEDSAVYLCASSSGQGRGTEAFFGQGTRLTVV.

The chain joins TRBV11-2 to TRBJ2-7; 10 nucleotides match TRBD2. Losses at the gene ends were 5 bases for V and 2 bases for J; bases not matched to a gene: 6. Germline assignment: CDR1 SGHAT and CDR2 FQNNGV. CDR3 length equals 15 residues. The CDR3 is CASSIFLAGAYEQYF. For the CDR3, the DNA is TGTGCCAGCAGCATTTTCCTAGCGGGGGCCTACGAGCAGTACTTC.

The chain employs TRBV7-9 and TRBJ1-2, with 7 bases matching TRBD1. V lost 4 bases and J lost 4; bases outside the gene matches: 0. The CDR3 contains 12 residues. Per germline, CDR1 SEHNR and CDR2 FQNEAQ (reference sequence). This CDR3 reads CASSSGGYGYTF. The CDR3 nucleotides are TGTGCCAGCAGCTCAGGGGGCTATGGCTACACCTTC.

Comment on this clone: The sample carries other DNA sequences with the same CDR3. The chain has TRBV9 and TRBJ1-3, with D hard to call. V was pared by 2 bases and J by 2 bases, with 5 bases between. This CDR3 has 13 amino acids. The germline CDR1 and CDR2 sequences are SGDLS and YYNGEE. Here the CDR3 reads CASSVEAGNTIYF. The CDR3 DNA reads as TGTGCCAGCAGCGTTGAGGCTGGAAACACCATATATTTT.

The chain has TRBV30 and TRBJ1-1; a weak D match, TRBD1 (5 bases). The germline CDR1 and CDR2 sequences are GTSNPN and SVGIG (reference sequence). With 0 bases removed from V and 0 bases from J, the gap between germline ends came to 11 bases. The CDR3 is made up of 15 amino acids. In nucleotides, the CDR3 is TGTGCCTGGAGTGTGGGGGGGAACCTGAACACTGAAGCTTTCTTT. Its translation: CAWSVGGNLNTEAFF. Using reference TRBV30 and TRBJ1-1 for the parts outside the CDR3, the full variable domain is SQTIHQWPATLVQPVGSPLSLECTVEGTSNPNLYWYRQAAGRGLQLLFYSVGIGQISSEVPQNLSASRPQDRQFILSSKKLLLSDSGFYLCAWSVGGNLNTEAFFGQGTRLTVV.

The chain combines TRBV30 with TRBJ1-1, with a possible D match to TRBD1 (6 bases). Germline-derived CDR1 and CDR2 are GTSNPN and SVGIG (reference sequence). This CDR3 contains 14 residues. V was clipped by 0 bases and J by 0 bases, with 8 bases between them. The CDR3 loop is CAWSVGQLNTEAFF. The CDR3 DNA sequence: TGTGCCTGGAGTGTTGGACAGCTGAACACTGAAGCTTTCTTT. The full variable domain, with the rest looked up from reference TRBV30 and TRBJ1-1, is SQTIHQWPATLVQPVGSPLSLECTVEGTSNPNLYWYRQAAGRGLQLLFYSVGIGQISSEVPQNLSASRPQDRQFILSSKKLLLSDSGFYLCAWSVGQLNTEAFFGQGTRLTVV.

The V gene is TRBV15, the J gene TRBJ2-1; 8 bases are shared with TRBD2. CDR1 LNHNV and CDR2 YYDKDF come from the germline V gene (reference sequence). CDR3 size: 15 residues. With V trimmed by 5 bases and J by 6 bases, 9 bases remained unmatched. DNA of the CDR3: TGTGCCACCAGCGCCGGGAGGGGGGCGGCCAATGAGCAGTTCTTC. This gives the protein CATSAGRGAANEQFF. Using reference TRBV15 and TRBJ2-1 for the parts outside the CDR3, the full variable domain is DAMVIQNPRYQVTQFGKPVTLSCSQTLNHNVMYWYQQKSSQAPKLLFHYYDKDFNNEADTPDNFQSRRPNTSFCFLDIRSPGLGDTAMYLCATSAGRGAANEQFFGPGTRLTVL.

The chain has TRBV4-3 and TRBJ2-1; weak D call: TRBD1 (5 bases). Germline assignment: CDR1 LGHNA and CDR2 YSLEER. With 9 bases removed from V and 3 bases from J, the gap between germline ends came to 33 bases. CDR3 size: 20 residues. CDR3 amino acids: CARAFADRTRVTPSYNEQFF. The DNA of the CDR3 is TGCGCCAGAGCTTTTGCCGACAGAACCCGAGTGACCCCGAGCTACAATGAGCAGTTCTTC.

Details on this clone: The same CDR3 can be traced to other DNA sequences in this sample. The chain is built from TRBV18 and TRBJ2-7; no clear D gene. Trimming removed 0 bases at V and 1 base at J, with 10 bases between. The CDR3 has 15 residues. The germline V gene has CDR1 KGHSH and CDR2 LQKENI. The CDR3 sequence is CASSPPAGRSYEQYF. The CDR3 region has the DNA TGTGCCAGCTCACCACCGGCAGGCCGATCCTACGAGCAGTACTTC.

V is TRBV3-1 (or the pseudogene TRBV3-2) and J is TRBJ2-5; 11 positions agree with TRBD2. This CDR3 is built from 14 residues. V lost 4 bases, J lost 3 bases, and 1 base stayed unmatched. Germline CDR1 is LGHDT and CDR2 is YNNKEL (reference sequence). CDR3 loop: CASSPGLAEETQYF. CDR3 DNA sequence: TGTGCCAGCAGCCCGGGACTAGCGGAAGAGACCCAGTACTTC.

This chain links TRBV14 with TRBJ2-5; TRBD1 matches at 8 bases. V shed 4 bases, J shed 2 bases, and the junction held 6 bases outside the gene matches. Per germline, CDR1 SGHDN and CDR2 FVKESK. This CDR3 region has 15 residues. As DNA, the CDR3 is TGTGCCAGCAGCCGCCGGACAGGGAGACAAGAGACCCAGTACTTC. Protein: CASSRRTGRQETQYF.

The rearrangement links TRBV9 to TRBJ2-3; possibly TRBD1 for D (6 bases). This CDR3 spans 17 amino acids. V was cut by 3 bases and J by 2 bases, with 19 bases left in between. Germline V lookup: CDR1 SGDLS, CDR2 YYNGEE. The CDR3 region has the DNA TGTGCCAGCAGCGGGCCAGGGGAGAAGGATCCCACAGATACGCAGTATTTT. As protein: CASSGPGEKDPTDTQYF.

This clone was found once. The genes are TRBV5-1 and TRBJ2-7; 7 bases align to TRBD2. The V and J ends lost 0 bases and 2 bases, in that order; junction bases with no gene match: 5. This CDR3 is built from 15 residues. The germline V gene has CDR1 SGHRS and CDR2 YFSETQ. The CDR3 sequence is CASSLAPSGTYEQYF. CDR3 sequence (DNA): TGCGCCAGCAGCTTGGCGCCTAGCGGCACCTACGAGCAGTACTTC.

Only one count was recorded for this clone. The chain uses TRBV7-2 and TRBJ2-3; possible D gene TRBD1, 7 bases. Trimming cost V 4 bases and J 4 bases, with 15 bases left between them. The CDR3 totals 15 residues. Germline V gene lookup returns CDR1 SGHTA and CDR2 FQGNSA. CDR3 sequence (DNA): TGTGCCAGCAGCTCAGGGGGGTTACCCGCAGATACGCAGTATTTT. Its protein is CASSSGGLPADTQYF.

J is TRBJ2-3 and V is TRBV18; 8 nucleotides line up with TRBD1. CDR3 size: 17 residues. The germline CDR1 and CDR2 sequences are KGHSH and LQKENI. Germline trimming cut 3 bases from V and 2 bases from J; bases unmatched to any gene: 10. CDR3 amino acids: CASSPLPGQGPTDTQYF. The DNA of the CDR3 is TGTGCCAGCTCACCTTTGCCCGGACAGGGACCCACAGATACGCAGTATTTT.

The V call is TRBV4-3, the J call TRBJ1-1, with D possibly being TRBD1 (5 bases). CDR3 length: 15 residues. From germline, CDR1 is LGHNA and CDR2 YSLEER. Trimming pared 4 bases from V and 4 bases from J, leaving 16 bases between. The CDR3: CASSRGDSLTTEAFF. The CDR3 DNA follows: TGCGCCAGCAGCCGGGGGGACTCCCTTACCACTGAAGCTTTCTTT.

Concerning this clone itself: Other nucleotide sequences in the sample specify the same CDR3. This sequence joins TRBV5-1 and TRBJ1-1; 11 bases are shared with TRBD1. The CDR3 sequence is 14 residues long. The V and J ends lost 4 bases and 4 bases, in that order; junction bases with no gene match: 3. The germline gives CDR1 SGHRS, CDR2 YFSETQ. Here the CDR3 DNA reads TGCGCCAGCAGCCTGGGGACAGGGGGCACTGAAGCTTTCTTT. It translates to CASSLGTGGTEAFF. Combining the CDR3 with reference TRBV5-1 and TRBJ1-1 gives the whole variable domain KAGVTQTPRYLIKTRGQQVTLSCSPISGHRSVSWYQQTPGQGLQFLFEYFSETQRNKGNFPGRFSGRQFSNSRSEMNVSTLELGDSALYLCASSLGTGGTEAFFGQGTRLTVV.

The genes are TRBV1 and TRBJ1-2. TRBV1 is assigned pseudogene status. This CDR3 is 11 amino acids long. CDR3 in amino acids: CRTGGNYGYTF. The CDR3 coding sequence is TGCAGAACAGGAGGGAACTATGGCTACACCTTC.

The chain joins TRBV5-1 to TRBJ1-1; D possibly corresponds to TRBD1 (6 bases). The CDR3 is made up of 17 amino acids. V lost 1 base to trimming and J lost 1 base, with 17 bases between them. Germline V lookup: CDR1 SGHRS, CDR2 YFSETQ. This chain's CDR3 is CASSLSPSPGQNTEAFF. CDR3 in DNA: TGCGCCAGCAGCTTGTCCCCTTCACCGGGACAGAACACTGAAGCTTTCTTT.

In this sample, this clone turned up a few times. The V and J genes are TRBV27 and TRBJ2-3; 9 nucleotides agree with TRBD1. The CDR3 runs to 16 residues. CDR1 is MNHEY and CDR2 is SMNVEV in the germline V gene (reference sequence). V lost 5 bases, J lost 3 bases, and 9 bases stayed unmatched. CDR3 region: CASSKPPGQGTDTQYF. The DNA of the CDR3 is TGTGCCAGCAGTAAGCCCCCTGGACAGGGGACAGATACGCAGTATTTT.